The source of this TCR beta chain is a study of Graves' ophthalmopathy and Graves' hyperthyroidism. In the study overall: Calling hyperthyroidism stable required that no ophthalmopathy show up within 18 months of follow-up.

As regards this clonotype: Its antigen is still unknown. One junction end does not reproduce the germline sequence, and a read error may be involved.

General study results and limits: Discriminating ophthalmopathy from stable hyperthyroidism, a 13-signature model attained a sensitivity of about 88% and a specificity of 81.08%.

Other autoimmune diseases, uncontrolled infections, pregnancy or lactation ruled patients out of participation. Scientists amplified the TCR beta CDR3 regions from RNA transcripts. Following a first-round RT-PCR that used HTBI primers, a second-round multiplex PCR was carried out. TCRdb redid the calling of the multiplex PCR reads with MiXCR, one entry per CDR3 protein. Among around 1,000,000 distinct CDR3 sequences, less than 45% were seen once, and the ten largest hold 11%. This receptor was obtained from an adult man with Graves' hyperthyroidism. The material sequenced was peripheral blood or thyroid tissue (not recorded which).

CDR3 nucleotide sequence: TGTGCCAGCAACTTAGGGGACGGCTACTACGAGCAGTACTTC. It translates to CASNLGDGYYEQYF. This rearrangement joins TRBV7-9 to TRBJ2-7; the D gene could be TRBD1 or TRBD2 (5 bases each). The CDR3 contains 14 residues. The germline V gene has CDR1 SEHNR and CDR2 FQNEAQ (reference sequence).